This T cell receptor (beta chain) was identified during a study of post-analysis software for immune sequencing data. Each TCR beta cDNA library carried unique molecular identifiers. TCRdb re-derived calls from the PCR reads in MiXCR, one entry per CDR3 protein. This sample has hundreds of thousands of distinct CDR3 sequences; roughly 29% occur once, and the top ten carry more than 0.45%. With respect to this clonotype: The antigen is unknown.

Germline lookup yields CDR1 MNHEY and CDR2 SVGEGT. Trimming stripped 11 bases from V and 2 bases from J, with 17 bases between. The CDR3 consists of 14 residues. Study conclusions and caveats: In patients, TRBV5-6, TRBV5-1 and TRBV20-1 belonged to roughly five TRBV segments found more frequently than in controls.

The receptor was derived from a girl aged 10 to 17 with multiple sclerosis. The chain couples TRBV6-2 or TRBV6-3 to TRBJ2-3; a possible D gene is TRBD1 (5 bases). The sequencing input was blood. CDR3 in DNA: TGTGCCTCAATAAGGGGATCCCTCACAGATACGCAGTATTTT. This sequence encodes CASIRGSLTDTQYF.